This T cell receptor beta chain was obtained from a study of T cells in Graves' hyperthyroidism and ophthalmopathy (dated by TCRdb to between 2018 and 2020). In the study overall: Peripheral blood was collected at initial diagnosis, before any treatment. To identify TCR V-J signatures that set the groups apart, the researchers used a discovery cohort of more than 95 patients, made up of under 50 with Graves' ophthalmopathy and some 60 with stable Graves' hyperthyroidism. The 90 or so discovery patients were randomly split 7:3 into training and test sets. The paper describes TCR Vbeta CDR3 sequencing of some 130 peripheral blood samples, made up of approximately 40 ophthalmopathy patients, roughly 75 hyperthyroidism patients and some 17 progressor patients. Following sampling, methimazole starting at 30 mg daily was given to hyperthyroidism patients, and high-dose intravenous methylprednisolone was given to ophthalmopathy patients. The study also compared thyroid tissue and blood T-cell repertoires from about six Graves' hyperthyroidism patients. An independent validation cohort of fewer than 20 hyperthyroidism patients and 15 or so patients who later progressed to ophthalmopathy tested prospective prediction of ophthalmopathy. What the study reported, not specific to this receptor: No statistical method was used to set the sample size in advance, and investigators knew the group allocation. A model built on a 13 V-J signature distinguished ophthalmopathy from stable hyperthyroidism, reaching 85% to 90% sensitivity and around 81% specificity in cross-validation and 80%/75% in testing. Most expanded thyroid clonotypes (frequency above 0.001) were also detected in blood, suggesting blood repertoires may reflect thyroid immune responses. In validation, progression to ophthalmopathy was predicted by the model with 70.59% sensitivity and roughly 72% specificity, a median of approximately 6.5 months before onset.

Hyperthyroidism patients were newly diagnosed, had a disease duration of under 2 months, and were aged 18 to 65 years. Exclusion was applied to patients with uncontrolled infections, other autoimmune diseases, pregnancy or lactation. Clinical symptoms, serum thyroxine and TRAb, thyroid ultrasound, and orbital computed tomography formed the basis for the diagnoses. Blood from progressor patients was drawn when they were first diagnosed with hyperthyroidism, before any ophthalmopathy symptoms appeared. PBMCs were isolated from 8 to 10 ml of fresh peripheral blood by Ficoll-Paque density gradient centrifugation. Progressor patients were first diagnosed with Graves' hyperthyroidism and then developed ophthalmopathy during follow-up. Total RNA was extracted using Trizol reagent, and RNA quality was assessed on an Agilent 2100 Bioanalyzer. Germline trimming: 3 bases from V, 5 bases from J; junction bases outside gene matches: 7. The CDR3 starts with the cysteine, ends with the phenylalanine, and has 15 residues. Only the CDR3 DNA stays, 45 bases, in frame from base 1. From the germline V gene, CDR1 is KGHSH and CDR2 is LQKENI.

TCR beta CDR3 regions were amplified from RNA transcripts. The first round of RT-PCR for the TCR CDR3 was performed with the HTBI primer set and the Qiagen OneStep RT-PCR kit. A second multiplex PCR round built the libraries, followed by size selection and purification. Paired-end sequencing of the libraries was performed with 100 bp reads on an Illumina HiSeq2000. The authors processed their data as follows. SOAPnuke was used to process the raw data, removing reads that contained adapters or uncalled bases, had a mean Phred below 15, or lacked an exact match to the constant primer or identifier. COPE v1.2.5 was used to merge the high-quality paired reads, and each unique nucleotide sequence was defined as a clonotype. Clonotypes were aligned to IMGT TRBV, TRBD and TRBJ reference segments using MiTCR v1.1. The analysis was restricted to V-J combinations with a frequency above 0.0001, which together covered around 99% of the repertoires. The TCS score was defined as the ratio of F50 (clonal expansion) to E x V (chaos), calculated using BLOSUM62-based TCRdist between CDR3 peptides within each V-J. Welch's t-statistics and random forest reduced fewer than 600 V-J features to 13, which were used in a naive Bayes classifier (R e1071). TCRdb handled the public reads itself, with Q25 trimming in fastp and clone calling in MiXCR, and kept productive beta chains. When rows share a CDR3 protein, they turn into one entry using the most common DNA and genes. TCRdb, rather than the study authors, made the V and J calls. For this sample the table gives roughly 360,000 distinct CDR3 sequences, of which 13% were detected only once. Less than 25% of the sample lies in the top ten.

This clonotype occurred a few times. What this receptor recognizes is not known. No quality values exist for individual bases; no much larger clone is one base distant. The sample was blood. The chain couples TRBV18 to TRBJ2-5; TRBD1 fits 9 bases in the junction. The sequence was collected from a man aged 25-45 years with Graves' hyperthyroidism that later progressed to Graves' ophthalmopathy. The DNA reads as follows: TGTGCCAGCTCACCGATACAGGGGGCAGGGGAGACCCAGTACTTC. It translates as CASSPIQGAGETQYF.